The 25 T cell receptor beta chains listed next were all sequenced from one sample in a study of blood T cell repertoires in COVID-19. The method was immunoSEQ multiplex PCR; TCRdb's version includes in-frame clones alone and lacks a portion of them. Here the sample spans 150,000 to 200,000 clones, about 86% being singletons. The sequencing input was peripheral blood. These receptors came from a man aged 50-60 years with active or convalescent COVID-19.

The chain links TRBV2 to TRBJ2-2; 7 bases are shared with TRBD2. CDR1 and CDR2 from the germline V gene are SNHLY and FYNNEI. Trimming took 7 bases from V and 4 from J; bases not matched to a gene: 9. This CDR3 spans 15 amino acids. The CDR3 bases are TGTGCCAGCAAGCGGGACCCTGGGGGCACCGGGGAGCTGTTTTTT. This translates into CASKRDPGGTGELFF.

The table lists this clone with a count of one. The chain is built from TRBV11-2 and TRBJ2-1, with 8 bases matching TRBD2. There are 14 residues in the CDR3. Per the germline V gene, CDR1 is SGHAT and CDR2 is FQNNGV. J gave up 10 bases and V 8 bases, and 13 bases lay outside the gene matches. The CDR3 loop is CASGVSLLAEEQFF. As DNA, the CDR3 is TGTGCCAGCGGAGTATCTCTACTAGCGGAAGAGCAGTTCTTC.

V and J are TRBV9 and TRBJ1-1; perhaps TRBD1 as D (5 bases). The germline V gene encodes CDR1 SGDLS and CDR2 YYNGEE. V lost 1 base to trimming and J lost 1 base, with 11 bases between them. The CDR3 extends over 15 amino acids. CDR3: CASSVSSTENTEAFF. The CDR3 nucleotides read TGTGCCAGCAGCGTATCCTCGACAGAGAACACTGAAGCTTTCTTT.

Here the CDR3 reads CASSSGGDYGYTF. Here the CDR3 DNA reads TGTGCCAGCAGTTCAGGGGGCGACTATGGCTACACCTTC. The V gene is TRBV6-5, the J gene TRBJ1-2, with TRBD1 identical over 8 bases. CDR1 MNHEY and CDR2 SVGAGI come from the germline V gene. There are 13 residues in the CDR3. The trim removed 4 bases at V and 3 bases at J, leaving 1 base unmatched.

The chain links TRBV12-3 or TRBV12-4 to TRBJ2-3; D not resolved. Trimming removed 1 base from V and 5 bases from J, with 4 bases in between. This CDR3 comprises 12 residues. The CDR3 DNA follows: TGTGCCAGCAGTTTAGGAGAAGATACGCAGTATTTT. Protein product: CASSLGEDTQYF.

V and J are TRBV12-3 or TRBV12-4 and TRBJ1-2, with 7 bases lining up with TRBD1. Trimming took 5 bases from V and 7 from J; bases not matched to a gene: 7. The CDR3 sequence is 13 residues long. This CDR3 is CASSTGAQGGYTF. CDR3 coding DNA: TGTGCCAGCAGTACAGGGGCCCAAGGTGGCTACACCTTC.

The chain employs TRBV4-1 and TRBJ2-2; 7 nucleotides line up with TRBD1. J lost 4 bases, V lost 6 bases, and 5 bases had no gene match. Germline CDR1 and CDR2: MGHRA and YSYEKL. This CDR3 comprises 14 residues. CDR3 in DNA: TGCGCCAGCAGTCTGGGACAGAGCACCGGGGAGCTGTTTTTT. It yields the protein CASSLGQSTGELFF.

The V and J genes are TRBV19 and TRBJ2-1, with 8 nucleotides matching TRBD1. V was clipped by 8 bases and J by 8 bases; unmatched bases: 8. This CDR3 has 13 amino acids. CDR1 LNHDA and CDR2 SQIVND come from the germline V gene (reference sequence). The CDR3 nucleotides read TGTGCCAGTCAAAAGGCAGGGGGCTATGAGCAGTTCTTC. Amino acid sequence: CASQKAGGYEQFF.

The chain links TRBV12-2 to TRBJ2-5; no check of the table's D call, TRBD1, against the DNA was made. TRBV12-2 is an annotated pseudogene. The CDR3 covers 13 residues. The CDR3 loop reads CASRQYRGETQYF. CDR3 in DNA: TGTGCAAGTCGCCAGTACAGGGGAGAGACCCAGTACTTC.

The chain carries TRBV6-5 and TRBJ1-2, with TRBD1 matching 10 bases. The CDR3 is made up of 15 amino acids. V gave up 6 bases and J gave up 4 bases; unmatched junction bases: 8. The V gene's germline CDR1 is MNHEY and CDR2 SVGAGI. DNA for the CDR3: TGTGCCAGCAGGGCCAGGGACAGGGGATCCTATGGCTACACCTTC. Translation: CASRARDRGSYGYTF.

The genes are TRBV7-6 and TRBJ2-2; D perhaps matches TRBD1 (6 bases). Germline CDR1 SGHVS, CDR2 FNYEAQ. Trimming removed 3 bases from V and 0 bases from J, with 8 bases in between. This CDR3 has 15 amino acids. The CDR3 nucleotides read TGTGCCAGCAGCTTCAGACAGGCGAACACCGGGGAGCTGTTTTTT. It is translated as CASSFRQANTGELFF.

The V call is TRBV7-9, the J call TRBJ2-7, with D perhaps matching TRBD1 (7 bases). V lost 1 base and J 2 bases, leaving 12 bases between the germline ends. Germline V gives CDR1 SEHNR, CDR2 FQNEAQ (reference sequence). The CDR3 runs 15 residues. The CDR3 region is CASSLEAGGTYEQYF. The CDR3, as DNA: TGTGCCAGCAGCTTAGAGGCAGGGGGGACCTACGAGCAGTACTTC.

The chain is built from TRBV19 and TRBJ1-2; 7 nucleotides match TRBD1. The V segment lost 6 bases and the J segment 8 bases; nucleotides outside the gene matches: 3. The CDR3 has 11 amino acids. Germline CDR1 reads LNHDA; CDR2 reads SQIVND (reference sequence). Written as DNA, the CDR3 is TGTGCCAGTAGGTGGACAGGCGGCTACACCTTC. Translation: CASRWTGGYTF.

V gene TRBV18 combines with J gene TRBJ1-4, with TRBD1 matching 7 bases. Germline V gene lookup returns CDR1 KGHSH and CDR2 LQKENI. The CDR3 sequence is 12 residues long. The trim removed 3 bases at V and 11 bases at J, leaving 3 bases unmatched. The DNA of the CDR3 is TGTGCCAGCTCACCTACAGGGGACAAACTGTTTTTT. Translation: CASSPTGDKLFF.

This sequence joins TRBV12-3 or TRBV12-4 and TRBJ1-2; 7 positions agree with TRBD1. The CDR3 sequence is 13 residues long. Trimming at V came to 3 bases and at J to 8 bases, leaving 6 bases not matched to a gene. CDR3 residues: CASSFSQGEGYTF. The CDR3, as DNA: TGTGCCAGCAGTTTTTCTCAGGGGGAAGGCTACACCTTC.

The genes are TRBV7-3 and TRBJ1-1; TRBD1 is a possible D gene (6 bases). This CDR3 region has 14 residues. Germline values: CDR1 SGHTA, CDR2 FQGTGA. V gave up 1 base and J gave up 4 bases, with 10 bases separating them. The CDR3 DNA reads TGTGCCAGCAGCTTAAACCAGGGGAGCACTGAAGCTTTCTTT. Translating gives CASSLNQGSTEAFF.

The CDR3 region has the DNA TGTGCCAGCAGCCCGGGACAGGGGGGTACCTATGGCTACACCTTC. This encodes CASSPGQGGTYGYTF. J is TRBJ1-2 and V is TRBV9, with TRBD1 matching 11 bases. This CDR3 has 15 residues. The J segment lost 4 bases and the V segment lost 4 bases, leaving 6 bases of the junction unmatched. Germline V gene data show CDR1 as SGDLS and CDR2 as YYNGEE.

This clone has only a few counts. This chain connects TRBV21-1 to TRBJ2-7; no check of the table's D call, TRBD2, against the DNA was made. TRBV21-1 constitutes a pseudogene. The CDR3 is 20 residues long. The chain's CDR3 is CASSPRTSGRFYRGNHEQYF. In nucleotides, the CDR3 is TGTGCCAGCAGCCCCCGGACTAGCGGGAGATTTTATCGGGGTAATCACGAGCAGTACTTC.

The rearrangement joins TRBV2 to TRBJ2-1, with 10 bases aligning to TRBD2. The CDR3 is 15 residues long. Germline CDR1 is SNHLY and CDR2 is FYNNEI. With V trimmed by 6 bases and J by 7 bases, 9 bases remained unmatched. The CDR3 region has the DNA TGTGCCAGCAGGCCCCTAGCGGGAGTTGGTAATGAGCAGTTCTTC. Its protein is CASRPLAGVGNEQFF.

V gene TRBV5-1 combines with J gene TRBJ2-3, with 8 bases lining up with TRBD1. The CDR3 loop spans 15 amino acids. CDR1 is SGHRS and CDR2 is YFSETQ in the germline V gene. V was pared by 4 bases and J by 0 bases, with 4 bases of the junction left unmatched. The DNA for the CDR3 is TGCGCCAGCAGCGGGGGACAGGAGAGCACAGATACGCAGTATTTT. The encoded protein is CASSGGQESTDTQYF.

The J gene is TRBJ2-7, the V gene TRBV5-4, with 8 bases that match TRBD1. Trimming at V came to 4 bases and at J to 2 bases, leaving 11 bases not matched to a gene. Germline V gives CDR1 SGHNT, CDR2 YYREEE (reference sequence). The CDR3 is 16 residues long. This chain's CDR3 is CASSLAPGQVTYEQYF. The CDR3 nucleotides read TGTGCCAGCAGCCTAGCCCCGGGACAGGTAACCTACGAGCAGTACTTC.

This chain uses TRBV19 with TRBJ1-6; 10 bases line up with TRBD1. Germline V CDR1 and CDR2: LNHDA, SQIVND (reference sequence). Trimming cost V 1 base and J 9 bases; bases outside gene matches: 6. This CDR3 spans 16 amino acids. The CDR3 region is CASSIVSGTGVSPLHF. CDR3 bases: TGTGCCAGTAGTATAGTATCCGGGACAGGGGTTTCACCCCTCCACTTT.

This clone was detected only a few times. V usage is TRBV2 and J usage is TRBJ2-7; TRBD2 might be the D (6 bases). Germline CDR1 SNHLY, CDR2 FYNNEI. The CDR3 runs 14 residues. The ends were cut back, 8 bases at V and 0 bases at J, with 14 bases in the middle. Here the CDR3 DNA reads TGTGCCAGCCAAACGGGACTGAGCTCCTACGAGCAGTACTTC. Translation gives CASQTGLSSYEQYF.

The chain combines TRBV6-5 with TRBJ1-2; TRBD1 might be the D (5 bases). Germline V lookup: CDR1 MNHEY, CDR2 SVGAGI. The V gene lost 0 bases and the J gene lost 4 bases, with 15 bases spanning the gap. The CDR3 has 16 residues. The chain's CDR3 is CASSYSGVQRGYGYTF. Here the CDR3 DNA reads TGTGCCAGCAGTTACTCAGGGGTACAAAGGGGCTATGGCTACACCTTC.

The V and J genes are TRBV20-1 and TRBJ2-3; D gene ambiguous. The CDR3 is 11 residues long. Trimming shortened V by 5 bases and J by 3 bases, and 6 bases separated the two germline ends. Germline CDR1 DFQATT, CDR2 SNEGSKA (reference sequence). CDR3 region: CSAGATDTQYF. The DNA of the CDR3 is TGCAGTGCTGGTGCTACAGATACGCAGTATTTT.